These T cell receptor beta chains were read from a single sample in a study of blood T cell repertoires in COVID-19. TCRdb keeps only in-frame clones here, not all; method: immunoSEQ multiplex PCR. The repertoire has a few hundred thousand clones, more than 75% of them found once; the top ten carry 1.5% to 2%. Sequencing was carried out using PBMCs or T cells enriched from blood (not recorded which). The receptors stem from a woman between 35 and 50 years old who had recovered from COVID-19. Each CDR3 is given with its conserved first and last residue. D genes are given only for firm matches. A row's size may be missing; if present it is once, few, many or a size class.

j_gene	v_gene	abundance	d_gene	CDR3aa	CDR3nt
TRBJ2-3	TRBV7-2	.	TRBD1	CASSSRTGGRIDTQYF	TGTGCCAGCAGCTCCCGGACAGGGGGGAGGATAGATACGCAGTATTTT
TRBJ2-5	TRBV2	.	.	CASSDVRETQYF	TGTGCCAGCAGTGATGTCCGAGAGACCCAGTACTTC
TRBJ1-1	TRBV18	.	.	CASSLEQTLNTEAFF	TGTGCCAGCTCACTAGAACAGACCTTGAACACTGAAGCTTTCTTT
TRBJ2-7	TRBV20-1	.	.	CSAIRARGQYF	TGCAGTGCCATAAGGGCTCGGGGGCAGTACTTC
TRBJ2-7	TRBV27	.	TRBD1	CASSRGTGGYEQYF	TGTGCCAGCAGTCGAGGGACAGGGGGCTACGAGCAGTACTTC
TRBJ2-1	TRBV10-3	.	TRBD2	CAISPSLAGLEQFF	TGTGCCATCTCTCCCTCTCTAGCGGGGCTTGAGCAGTTCTTC
TRBJ2-6	TRBV6-5	.	.	CASSYDRAGANVLTF	TGTGCCAGCAGTTACGACCGGGCTGGGGCCAACGTCCTGACTTTC
TRBJ2-7	TRBV2	.	.	CASGDYQTYEQYF	TGTGCCAGCGGCGACTACCAAACATACGAGCAGTACTTC
TRBJ1-1	TRBV15	.	TRBD1	CATSYPGQGHTEAFF	TGTGCCACCAGTTATCCGGGACAGGGTCACACTGAAGCTTTCTTT
TRBJ1-2	TRBV5-1	.	TRBD1	CASSRGQGSYGYTF	TGCGCCAGCAGCCGAGGACAGGGAAGCTATGGCTACACCTTC
TRBJ2-1	TRBV7-2	.	.	CASSPRLGEQFF	TGTGCCAGCAGCCCCCGACTAGGTGAGCAGTTCTTC
TRBJ2-1	TRBV7-9	.	.	CASSLTAGVHWDEQFF	TGTGCCAGCAGCCTTACGGCAGGGGTTCATTGGGATGAGCAGTTCTTC
TRBJ2-7	TRBV19	.	TRBD1	CASSIDGRTGPLRQYF	TGTGCCAGTAGTATAGATGGCCGGACAGGGCCCCTTAGGCAGTACTTC
TRBJ2-7	TRBV20-1	.	.	CSAPRGDEQYF	TGCAGTGCTCCCAGGGGGGACGAGCAGTACTTC
TRBJ1-1	TRBV4-1	.	.	CASSQVRENTEAFF	TGCGCCAGCAGCCAAGTCAGGGAGAACACTGAAGCTTTCTTT
TRBJ1-1	TRBV6-5	.	.	CASTQGTNTEAFF	TGTGCCAGCACCCAGGGGACGAACACTGAAGCTTTCTTT
TRBJ1-2	TRBV18	few	TRBD1	CASSPGQGNYGYTF	TGTGCCAGCTCACCCGGACAGGGAAACTATGGCTACACCTTC
TRBJ1-5	TRBV25-1	.	.	CASSEAGENQPQHF	TGTGCCAGCAGTGAGGCGGGGGAGAATCAGCCCCAGCATTTT
TRBJ1-5	TRBV5-5	.	.	CASSLVTGSNQPQHF	TGTGCCAGCAGCTTGGTAACGGGGTCAAATCAGCCCCAGCATTTT
TRBJ1-1	TRBV2	.	TRBD1	CASSPQGVTEAFF	TGTGCCAGCAGTCCTCAGGGGGTCACTGAAGCTTTCTTT
TRBJ2-3	TRBV18	.	TRBD1	CASSPGTGGRSTDTQYF	TGTGCCAGCTCACCAGGGACAGGGGGGAGATCGACAGATACGCAGTATTTT
TRBJ1-5	TRBV9	.	.	CASSPQAGASQPQHF	TGTGCCAGCAGCCCACAAGCGGGGGCGAGTCAGCCCCAGCATTTT
TRBJ2-1	TRBV27	.	.	CASSNTLINEQFF	TGTGCCAGCAGCAACACCCTGATCAATGAGCAGTTCTTC
TRBJ2-6	TRBV4-2	.	.	CASSQDLGSGANVLTF	TGTGCCAGCAGCCAAGATCTAGGCTCTGGGGCCAACGTCCTGACTTTC
TRBJ2-2	TRBV7-9	.	.	CASSSNRAPNTGELFF	TGTGCCAGCAGCTCAAACAGAGCACCGAACACCGGGGAGCTGTTTTTT
TRBJ2-1	TRBV7-2	once	.	CASSPRSQPGQFF	TGTGCCAGCAGCCCCAGATCCCAGCCAGGGCAGTTCTTC
TRBJ2-2	TRBV7-9	.	TRBD1	CASSPAVRGQNTGELFF	TGTGCCAGCAGCCCGGCGGTAAGGGGGCAGAACACCGGGGAGCTGTTTTTT
TRBJ2-3	TRBV24-1	.	.	CATSDLTMRAGDTQYF	TGTGCCACCAGTGATTTGACGATGAGGGCCGGAGATACGCAGTATTTT
TRBJ1-5	TRBV2	.	.	CASRGRVVGQPQHF	TGTGCCAGCAGGGGCAGGGTGGTGGGGCAGCCCCAGCATTTT
TRBJ2-7	TRBV30	.	.	CAWDSSYEQYF	TGTGCCTGGGACAGTTCCTACGAGCAGTACTTC
TRBJ2-2	TRBV4-3	.	TRBD2	CASSQDSLAGSGELFF	TGCGCCAGCAGCCAAGACAGCCTAGCGGGATCCGGGGAGCTGTTTTTT
TRBJ2-7	TRBV4-3	.	TRBD2	CASSQGSGIIYEQYF	TGCGCCAGCAGCCAAGGTAGCGGGATAATCTACGAGCAGTACTTC
TRBJ1-5	TRBV25-1	.	.	CASSESNREWPQHF	TGTGCCAGCAGTGAATCAAACAGGGAATGGCCCCAGCATTTT
TRBJ2-1	TRBV7-6	.	.	CASSLSPSQGRMFF	TGTGCCAGCAGCCTTAGCCCCTCACAGGGCCGTATGTTCTTC
TRBJ2-1	TRBV28	.	TRBD1	CASRTTTILRDRGFNEQFF	TGTGCCAGCAGGACCACGACTATTCTAAGGGACAGGGGTTTCAATGAGCAGTTCTTC
TRBJ1-1	TRBV28	once	.	CASSFRLAHTEAFF	TGTGCCAGCAGTTTTCGACTCGCTCACACTGAAGCTTTCTTT
TRBJ2-7	TRBV6-2/TRBV6-3	.	TRBD2	CASSRGGAYEQYF	TGTGCCAGCAGTCGGGGGGGCGCGTACGAGCAGTACTTC
TRBJ2-5	TRBV29-1	.	TRBD2	CSAGEGQETQYF	TGCAGCGCCGGGGAGGGTCAAGAGACCCAGTACTTC
TRBJ1-1	TRBV5-1	.	TRBD1	CASSSLGRGISNTEAFF	TGCGCCAGCAGCTCCCTCGGCAGGGGGATCTCCAACACTGAAGCTTTCTTT
TRBJ1-3	TRBV5-8	.	.	CASSLDRANTIYF	TGTGCCAGCAGCTTGGACAGGGCAAACACCATATATTTT
TRBJ2-1	TRBV25-1	.	TRBD1	CASSETSGGEASEQFF	TGTGCCAGCAGTGAAACTTCAGGGGGCGAAGCGTCTGAGCAGTTCTTC
TRBJ2-3	TRBV14	.	.	CASSQGAPHTQYF	TGTGCCAGCAGCCAAGGGGCCCCCCATACGCAGTATTTT
TRBJ2-7	TRBV6-5	.	TRBD1	CASSSQTRTGYEQYF	TGTGCCAGCAGTTCCCAGACCAGGACAGGATACGAGCAGTACTTC
TRBJ2-7	TRBV7-2	.	.	CASREPAEGKHEQYF	TGTGCCAGCAGAGAGCCGGCGGAGGGGAAGCACGAGCAGTACTTC
TRBJ1-1	TRBV4-1	.	.	CASSQVSGADTEAFF	TGCGCCAGCAGCCAAGTATCAGGGGCTGACACTGAAGCTTTCTTT